One T cell receptor (beta chain) is described in this entry. Antigen unknown. This CDR3 has 13 amino acids. V lost 7 bases to trimming and J lost 5 bases, with 13 bases between them. Germline V lookup: CDR1 LNHDA, CDR2 SQIVND (reference sequence). This record comes from a study of brain metastases from non-small cell lung cancer. Study-level findings and limits: T-cell clones appeared expanded in 60% to 75% of brain metastases relative to matched primary tumors. Metastases had sparse T cells but largely shared repertoires with primaries. Brain metastases had lower T-cell infiltration than primary tumors.

The repertoire was sequenced with immunoSEQ multiplex PCR; TCRdb's copy has only in-frame clones and lacks some. The sample has around 1,600 clones, roughly nine tenths seen once. The origin of this receptor is a donor aged 40 or older with non-small cell lung cancer. The sample taken for sequencing was tissue from a brain metastasis. The chain uses TRBV19 and TRBJ2-3; no reliable D call. The CDR3 nucleotides read TGTGCCAGTACCCAAATGGGGAAAGATACGCAGTATTTT. This encodes CASTQMGKDTQYF.